This T cell receptor beta chain emerged from a study of molecular identifiers for immune sequencing clone quantification. Study-level points and caveats: Jurkat TCR RNA spiked in from one cell could reportedly be detected among about a million naive cells.

A remark on this clonotype: The antigen remains undetermined. Being one base from a much bigger clone, this may be a read error.

The CDR3 length is 14 residues. The germline CDR1 and CDR2 sequences are MNHEY and SVGAGI. Library preparation followed earlier protocols using designated TCR primers. TCRdb reprocessed the PCR reads with MiXCR, giving one entry per CDR3 protein. The repertoire holds about 510,000 distinct CDR3 sequences, with over 20% as singletons. Material for sequencing was naive CD8+ T cells from blood, with Jurkat cell RNA spiked in. Subset specified: FACS-sorted CD8+CD4-CCR7+CD45RA+ naive T cells. The chain employs TRBV6-5 and TRBJ2-3; 7 bases map to TRBD1. This TCR came from a human donor in good health. Some libraries in this study had Jurkat cell RNA spiked in. CDR3 amino acids: CANSYRQGADTQYF. The CDR3 bases are TGTGCCAACAGTTACCGCCAGGGGGCAGATACGCAGTATTTT.